A selection of T cell receptor beta chains follows, all from one sample in a study of blood T cell repertoires in COVID-19. Only in-frame clones appear in the TCRdb table, and some are missing; sequencing was by immunoSEQ multiplex PCR. The top ten clones hold less than 5% of a sample with 140,000 or so clones, roughly 80% of them seen once. What was sequenced was peripheral blood. These receptors came from a woman aged 80 or older with acute or convalescent COVID-19. CDR3s include the opening cysteine and the closing phenylalanine or tryptophan. Each record gives: J gene, V gene, clone size, D gene, CDR3 protein, CDR3 DNA. D genes are given only for firm matches. Only some rows state a clone size, as once, few, many or a class for expanded clones.

TRBJ1-5	TRBV7-2	NA	TRBD1	CASSLAGQNQPQHF	TGTGCCAGCAGCTTAGCGGGACAGAATCAGCCCCAGCATTTT
TRBJ2-5	TRBV7-2	NA	NA	CASSLDSNQETQYF	TGTGCCAGCAGCTTAGACAGTAATCAAGAGACCCAGTACTTC
TRBJ2-6	TRBV9	NA	TRBD1	CASSKTRDRVSGANVLTF	TGTGCCAGCAGCAAGACCCGGGACAGGGTGTCTGGGGCCAACGTCCTGACTTTC
TRBJ1-1	TRBV6-5	NA	NA	CASTDRRTMNTEAFF	TGTGCCAGCACGGACCGGAGGACTATGAACACTGAAGCTTTCTTT
TRBJ2-1	TRBV10-1	few	TRBD2	CASSAGGTYNEQFF	TGCGCCAGCAGTGCGGGGGGTACTTACAATGAGCAGTTCTTC
TRBJ1-6	TRBV4-2	once	NA	CASSQDEGLSRWPLHF	TGTGCCAGCAGCCAAGATGAGGGACTCAGCAGATGGCCCCTCCACTTT
TRBJ2-5	TRBV9	NA	NA	CARGGLGRETQYF	TGTGCCAGAGGGGGCTTAGGGAGGGAGACCCAGTACTTC
TRBJ2-3	TRBV24-1	NA	TRBD2	CATSDDLSGGSTDTQYF	TGTGCCACCAGTGATGACCTTAGCGGGGGGAGCACAGATACGCAGTATTTT
TRBJ1-1	TRBV10-3	NA	NA	CAISDKPKFTLWNTEAFF	TGTGCCATCAGTGACAAACCTAAGTTCACTCTTTGGAACACTGAAGCTTTCTTT
TRBJ2-7	TRBV5-4	NA	TRBD2	CASNPRAGGPIGREQYF	TGTGCCAGCAACCCGAGAGCGGGAGGGCCTATAGGGAGGGAGCAGTACTTC
TRBJ2-3	TRBV30	NA	NA	CAWSVNDGMTSTDTQYF	TGTGCCTGGAGTGTAAATGACGGGATGACTAGCACAGATACGCAGTATTTT
TRBJ1-1	TRBV6-6	NA	NA	CASRKGLNTEAFF	TGTGCCAGCAGAAAGGGGTTGAACACTGAAGCTTTCTTT
TRBJ1-1	TRBV10-3	NA	TRBD1	CAISGQGWITEAFF	TGTGCCATCAGTGGACAGGGTTGGATCACTGAAGCTTTCTTT
TRBJ1-4	TRBV9	NA	NA	CASSVGPGPATNEKLFF	TGTGCCAGCAGCGTAGGGCCTGGGCCAGCAACTAATGAAAAACTGTTTTTT
TRBJ1-2	TRBV5-5	NA	TRBD1	CASSLALDRVYGYTF	TGTGCCAGCAGCTTGGCGCTGGACAGGGTCTATGGCTACACCTTC
TRBJ1-1	TRBV28	few	TRBD1	CASSLWETPEGQGAPNTEAFF	TGTGCCAGCAGTTTATGGGAAACCCCGGAGGGACAGGGGGCCCCGAACACTGAAGCTTTCTTT
TRBJ2-1	TRBV28	NA	TRBD2	CASSLGTSGRASYNEQFF	TGTGCCAGCAGTTTAGGGACTAGCGGGAGGGCCTCCTACAATGAGCAGTTCTTC
TRBJ1-5	TRBV6-5	NA	TRBD1	CASRPTGGTGQPQHF	TGTGCCAGCAGGCCAACAGGGGGCACAGGACAGCCCCAGCATTTT
TRBJ1-5	TRBV15	few	TRBD1	CATSRDRYSNQPQHF	TGTGCCACCAGCCGGGACAGATATAGCAATCAGCCCCAGCATTTT
TRBJ2-7	TRBV27	NA	TRBD2	CASSFGGNYEQYF	TGTGCCAGCAGTTTCGGGGGGAACTACGAGCAGTACTTC
TRBJ2-3	TRBV21-1	NA	NA	CARPGRREVSHTQYF	TGTGCCAGACCGGGCCGGCGGGAGGTCTCACATACGCAGTATTTT
TRBJ2-3	TRBV11-2	NA	NA	CASSPRSGLVVPQYF	TGTGCCAGCAGCCCAAGATCAGGGCTGGTCGTTCCGCAGTATTTT
TRBJ2-1	TRBV5-6	few	TRBD2	CASSLAREIMYNEQFF	TGTGCCAGCAGCTTGGCGCGGGAGATAATGTACAATGAGCAGTTCTTC
TRBJ2-7	TRBV28	NA	NA	CASSFPPRGGSPYEQYF	TGTGCCAGCAGTTTCCCCCCAAGGGGGGGCAGCCCCTACGAGCAGTACTTC
TRBJ2-7	TRBV3-1/TRBV3-2	NA	TRBD1	CASSQLDRGEQYF	TGTGCCAGCAGCCAACTGGACAGGGGGGAGCAGTACTTC
TRBJ2-2	TRBV27	NA	NA	CASSLSGHPGTGELFF	TGTGCCAGCAGTTTATCAGGCCACCCCGGGACCGGGGAGCTGTTTTTT
TRBJ1-3	TRBV10-1	NA	TRBD1	CASQQGHSGNTIYF	TGCGCCAGCCAACAGGGGCACTCTGGAAACACCATATATTTT
TRBJ1-6	TRBV5-8	NA	NA	CASSPHPRTHYSPLHF	TGTGCCAGCAGCCCCCATCCTCGGACACATTATTCACCCCTCCACTTT
TRBJ1-5	TRBV24-1	NA	TRBD1	CATQRGQGTDQPQHF	TGTGCCACCCAGCGAGGACAGGGGACAGATCAGCCCCAGCATTTT
TRBJ2-1	TRBV7-2	NA	TRBD2	CASSLGGGSYYNEQFF	TGTGCCAGCAGCTTAGGAGGCGGGAGTTACTACAATGAGCAGTTCTTC
TRBJ1-1	TRBV7-6	NA	TRBD1	CASSFRGTGVRLNTEAFF	TGTGCCAGCAGCTTTCGGGGGACAGGGGTAAGGCTGAACACTGAAGCTTTCTTT
TRBJ1-2	TRBV3-1/TRBV3-2	NA	TRBD1	CASSQDSWGDRGGYTF	TGTGCCAGCAGCCAAGATTCATGGGGGGACAGGGGTGGCTACACCTTC
TRBJ2-7	TRBV4-1	NA	NA	CASSQVSQGGEQYF	TGCGCCAGCAGCCAAGTTTCCCAGGGTGGAGAGCAGTACTTC
TRBJ2-7	TRBV3-1/TRBV3-2	NA	NA	CASSPPRSSYEQYF	TGTGCCAGCAGCCCGCCTAGGAGCTCCTACGAGCAGTACTTC
TRBJ2-7	TRBV6-6	NA	NA	CASSSSGSEQYF	TGTGCCAGCAGTTCGTCAGGGTCCGAGCAGTACTTC
TRBJ1-5	TRBV28	few	NA	CASSQDQGHQPQHF	TGTGCCAGCAGCCAAGATCAGGGGCATCAGCCCCAGCATTTT
TRBJ2-7	TRBV7-8	NA	TRBD2	CASSSRLAGGPDNEQYF	TGTGCCAGCAGCTCGAGACTAGCGGGAGGACCCGATAACGAGCAGTACTTC
TRBJ1-1	TRBV27	NA	TRBD1	CASSLRDGTVEAFF	TGTGCCAGCAGTTTGAGGGACGGGACAGTTGAAGCTTTCTTT
TRBJ1-5	TRBV9	once	TRBD1	CASSEGVGGFGNQPQHF	TGTGCCAGCAGCGAGGGGGTAGGGGGCTTCGGCAATCAGCCCCAGCATTTT
TRBJ2-3	TRBV10-3	NA	TRBD2	CAISTGTSADTQYF	TGTGCCATCAGTACCGGGACTAGCGCAGATACGCAGTATTTT
TRBJ1-4	TRBV7-2	few	TRBD1	CASSFSGTGQGIEKLFF	TGTGCCAGCAGCTTTAGTGGGACCGGACAGGGTATAGAAAAACTGTTTTTT
TRBJ1-1	TRBV19	few	NA	CASSMRRDEAFF	TGTGCCAGTAGTATGCGGCGGGATGAAGCTTTCTTT
TRBJ1-2	TRBV5-1	NA	NA	CASSLARAPGHEGYGYTF	TGCGCCAGCAGCTTGGCCAGGGCTCCCGGGCATGAAGGCTATGGCTACACCTTC
TRBJ1-2	TRBV7-9	once	NA	CASSRGHERNYGYTF	TGTGCCAGCAGTCGAGGACACGAGCGAAACTATGGCTACACCTTC
TRBJ1-2	TRBV5-6	NA	TRBD1	CASSIIRGQGIEGYTF	TGTGCCAGCAGCATCATAAGGGGACAGGGGATCGAAGGCTACACCTTC